This paragraph covers one T cell receptor (beta chain) sequence. The data were obtained in a study of blood T cell repertoires in COVID-19. At the level of the study: T cells, B-cell-depleted T cells, or PBMCs supplied cDNA or gDNA.

Original processing notes: Reference gene primer amplification yielded estimated nucleated cell counts. Using immunoSEQ multiplex PCR, the repertoire was profiled, and TCRdb retains in-frame clones only, with some absent. That table gives V, J and clone size, and the DNA gave D and trimming. This table has 200,000 to 250,000 clones, over 75% appearing once. Germline V gene sequence: CDR1 MGHRA, CDR2 YSYEKL. This CDR3 has 13 residues. With 4 bases removed from V and 1 base from J, the gap between germline ends came to 8 bases. The sequencing input was PBMCs or T cells enriched from blood (not recorded which). This TCR was recovered from a man aged 25 to 45 in a cohort exposed to, infected with or recovered from COVID-19 (not recorded which). The rearrangement joins TRBV4-1 to TRBJ2-7; tentatively, D is TRBD2 (5 bases). The CDR3 nucleotides read TGCGCCAGCAGCCCCCCGGGATCCTACGAGCAGTACTTC. Protein: CASSPPGSYEQYF.